The 27 T cell receptor beta chains given below trace back to one sample, sequenced in a study of cytomegalovirus exposure and HLA in healthy donors. With 60 Vbeta and 13 Jbeta primers, the PCR was carried out. TCRdb's table, derived via immunoSEQ multiplex PCR, lists solely in-frame clones and lacks some. The sample contains fewer than 200,000 clones, approximately 86% of which appear only once. The sample was PBMCs. These receptors were collected from a male donor in good health and CMV-seronegative.

The chain has TRBV19 and TRBJ1-4; maybe TRBD1 (5 bases). This CDR3 contains 15 residues. Germline CDR1 reads LNHDA; CDR2 reads SQIVND (reference sequence). V lost 3 bases and J 1 base, leaving 9 bases between the germline ends. CDR3 in amino acids: CASSIQGGTNEKLFF. The CDR3 DNA sequence: TGTGCCAGTAGTATTCAGGGAGGAACTAATGAAAAACTGTTTTTT.

The chain is built from TRBV20-1 and TRBJ1-1; D remains ambiguous. V was trimmed by 3 bases and J by 5 bases, leaving 7 bases between them. The V gene's germline CDR1 is DFQATT and CDR2 SNEGSKA (reference sequence). CDR3 length: 11 residues. CDR3 residues: CSARGETEAFF. CDR3 coding DNA: TGCAGTGCTAGGGGAGAAACTGAAGCTTTCTTT.

The rearrangement uses TRBV9 and TRBJ2-6; the match to TRBD1 covers 9 bases. After removal of 1 base from V and 0 bases from J, the junction contained 14 bases not matched to a gene. The germline V gene has CDR1 SGDLS and CDR2 YYNGEE. The length of the CDR3 is 21 residues. As DNA, the CDR3 is TGTGCCAGCAGCGTAACAAAAGCGGGGACAGGGACGAGCTCTGGGGCCAACGTCCTGACTTTC. Its protein product is CASSVTKAGTGTSSGANVLTF.

Comments on this clone: The junction departs from the called germline gene at one end, perhaps through a read error. The V gene is TRBV10-3, the J gene TRBJ2-7, with 7 bases matching TRBD1. The germline gives CDR1 ENHRY, CDR2 SYGVKD. This CDR3 has 14 residues. CDR3: CAISEWTGSHEQYF. The CDR3 bases are TGTGCCATCAGCGAATGGACAGGCTCCCACGAGCAGTACTTC.

This chain uses TRBV9 with TRBJ2-2, with 12 bases lining up with TRBD2. Germline trimming cut 4 bases from V and 13 bases from J; bases unmatched to any gene: 11. The CDR3 extends over 15 amino acids. The germline CDR1 and CDR2 sequences are SGDLS and YYNGEE. CDR3 sequence reads: CASSPRLAGEFALFF. The CDR3 bases are TGTGCCAGCAGCCCCAGACTAGCGGGAGAGTTCGCGCTGTTTTTT. Supplemented by reference TRBV9 and TRBJ2-2, the full variable domain reads DSGVTQTPKHLITATGQRVTLRCSPRSGDLSVYWYQQSLDQGLQFLIQYYNGEERAKGNILERFSAQQFPDLHSELNLSSLELGDSALYFCASSPRLAGEFALFFGEGSRLTVL.

Only a few counts were recorded for this clone. The genes are TRBV6-5 and TRBJ1-2; D is unresolved. The CDR3 consists of 12 residues. The germline CDR1 and CDR2 sequences are MNHEY and SVGAGI. Trimming shortened V by 7 bases and J by 0 bases, and 6 bases separated the two germline ends. The chain's CDR3 is CASTTTNYGYTF. DNA for the CDR3: TGTGCCAGCACCACAACTAACTATGGCTACACCTTC.

The rearrangement links TRBV7-2 to TRBJ2-1, with TRBD2 matching 7 bases. CDR3 size: 12 residues. Trimming cost V 5 bases and J 11 bases; bases outside gene matches: 6. CDR1 is SGHTA, CDR2 FQGNSA, per germline. CDR3 in amino acids: CASSPTSLKQFF. In nucleotides, the CDR3 is TGTGCCAGCAGCCCGACTAGCCTAAAGCAGTTCTTC.

This clone was observed a single time. The V and J genes are TRBV9 and TRBJ2-2; D is undetermined. Germline CDR1 reads SGDLS; CDR2 reads YYNGEE. The CDR3 contains 16 residues. V lost 5 bases and J lost 3, with 17 bases in between. CDR3 sequence reads: CASSPERSRDTGELFF. The CDR3 DNA is TGTGCCAGCAGTCCGGAAAGGAGCCGGGACACCGGGGAGCTGTTTTTT.

This chain links TRBV2 with TRBJ2-5; D is uncertain. The CDR3 contains 11 residues. Looked up from germline, CDR1 is SNHLY and CDR2 is FYNNEI. V lost 2 bases, J lost 5 bases, and 3 bases lay in between. CDR3 region: CASSERETQYF. CDR3 nucleotides: TGTGCCAGCAGTGAACGGGAGACCCAGTACTTC.

V gene TRBV7-3 combines with J gene TRBJ2-1; possibly TRBD2 for D (6 bases). The V gene lost 0 bases and the J gene lost 2 bases, with 14 bases spanning the gap. Germline lookup yields CDR1 SGHTA and CDR2 FQGTGA. The CDR3 loop spans 17 amino acids. This chain's CDR3 is CASSLTWGEQAYNEQFF. Written as DNA, the CDR3 is TGTGCCAGCAGCTTAACGTGGGGGGAGCAGGCCTACAATGAGCAGTTCTTC.

The chain recombines TRBV29-1 with TRBJ2-1; D is unresolved. With 4 bases removed from V and 5 bases from J, the gap between germline ends came to 30 bases. CDR3 length: 19 amino acids. Germline V gene lookup returns CDR1 SQVTM and CDR2 ANQGSEA. CDR3 loop: CSVVSSASEVWRRHNEQFF. CDR3 coding DNA: TGCAGCGTTGTTTCTTCCGCCTCCGAAGTTTGGCGGAGACACAATGAGCAGTTCTTC.

The chain carries TRBV21-1 and TRBJ2-7; the listed D gene, TRBD1, was not tested against the DNA. TRBV21-1 is annotated as a pseudogene. This CDR3 has 15 amino acids. The CDR3 nucleotides read TGTGCCAGCAGGGCCACAGGGAAAGTTTCCTACGAGCAGTACTTC. It yields the protein CASRATGKVSYEQYF.

The chain couples TRBV5-1 to TRBJ1-4; 7 bases line up with TRBD1. The junction had 19 bases not matched to a gene; V was cut back by 4 bases and J by 7 bases. This CDR3 has 18 residues. Germline values: CDR1 SGHRS, CDR2 YFSETQ. The CDR3 spells CASSQGTVYDGDREKLFF. CDR3 nucleotide sequence: TGCGCCAGCAGCCAGGGGACAGTTTACGACGGGGATCGTGAAAAACTGTTTTTT.

The gene calls are TRBV6-5 and TRBJ1-2, with 8 bases that match TRBD1. V shed 6 bases and J 7 bases; nucleotides not matched to a gene: 7. Germline-derived CDR1 and CDR2 are MNHEY and SVGAGI. The length of the CDR3 is 13 residues. The CDR3: CASSNGQGGGYTF. CDR3 nucleotides: TGTGCCAGCAGCAACGGACAGGGTGGTGGCTACACCTTC.

The genes are TRBV9 and TRBJ1-3; D gene ambiguous. There are 16 residues in the CDR3. The germline V gene has CDR1 SGDLS and CDR2 YYNGEE. Deletions cut 2 bases from V and 0 bases from J, with 12 bases between. The CDR3 region is CASSVTGRDSGNTIYF. The CDR3 DNA reads as TGTGCCAGCAGCGTTACCGGACGGGACTCTGGAAACACCATATATTTT.

CDR3 sequence: CASSEARGAVEAFF. CDR3 in DNA: TGTGCCAGCAGTGAAGCGCGTGGGGCAGTCGAAGCTTTCTTT. V is TRBV6-1 and J is TRBJ1-1, with D perhaps TRBD1 (5 bases). The CDR3 contains 14 residues. Germline CDR1 MNHNS, CDR2 SASEGT. V shed 0 bases and J shed 8 bases, with 13 bases lying between them.

The chain joins TRBV27 to TRBJ2-3, with D possibly matching TRBD2 (6 bases). There are 15 residues in the CDR3. CDR1 and CDR2 from the germline V gene are MNHEY and SMNVEV (reference sequence). V lost 5 bases, J lost 7 bases, and 19 bases lay in between. The CDR3 DNA follows: TGTGCCAGCAGTAAAACAAATTCGGGGGATTATACGCAGTATTTT. Protein: CASSKTNSGDYTQYF.

The rearrangement joins TRBV27 to TRBJ2-5, with D possibly matching TRBD1 (5 bases). Trimming pared 3 bases from V and 3 bases from J, leaving 8 bases between. The CDR3 runs to 13 residues. Germline lookup yields CDR1 MNHEY and CDR2 SMNVEV (reference sequence). The CDR3 DNA follows: TGTGCCAGCAGTTTTTTGACAGAAGAGACCCAGTACTTC. Translating gives CASSFLTEETQYF.

In the case of this clone: One end of the junction is discordant with germline, which a read error may explain. CDR3 region: CSSSLAPQGIYNGEQFF. CDR3 bases: TGTTCCAGCAGCTTAGCACCTCAGGGAATATACAATGGTGAGCAGTTCTTC. V gene TRBV7-9 combines with J gene TRBJ2-1; tentative D call: TRBD1 (5 bases). Germline V lookup: CDR1 SEHNR, CDR2 FQNEAQ (reference sequence). The CDR3 contains 17 residues.

The chain employs TRBV7-6 and TRBJ1-2; D is perhaps TRBD1 (6 bases). V lost 1 base, J lost 7 bases, and 19 bases lay in between. CDR1 and CDR2 (germline): SGHVS, FNYEAQ. This CDR3 comprises 16 residues. CDR3 region: CASSLGGAGGRGGYTF. CDR3 DNA: TGTGCCAGCAGCTTAGGAGGGGCCGGGGGGCGCGGTGGCTACACCTTC. Complete variable domain (other parts from reference TRBV7-6 and TRBJ1-2): GAGVSQSPRYKVTKRGQDVALRCDPISGHVSLYWYRQALGQGPEFLTYFNYEAQQDKSGLPNDRFSAERPEGSISTLTIQRTEQRDSAMYRCASSLGGAGGRGGYTFGSGTRLTVV.

This rearrangement joins TRBV18 to TRBJ2-7; tentatively, D is TRBD1 (5 bases). CDR1 is KGHSH and CDR2 is LQKENI in the germline V gene. This CDR3 is 13 amino acids long. Trimming took off 4 bases at V and 4 bases at J, with 11 bases between the two ends. The DNA for the CDR3 is TGTGCCAGCTCACTCGCAGACAGTTACGAGCAGTACTTC. Translating it yields CASSLADSYEQYF.

The chain links TRBV6-6 to TRBJ2-5; 9 nucleotides agree with TRBD1. Germline V gene sequence: CDR1 MNHNY, CDR2 SVGAGI (reference sequence). The junction had 6 bases not matched to a gene; V was cut back by 5 bases and J by 2 bases. The CDR3 is made up of 15 amino acids. The CDR3 region is CASSPGTGRQETQYF. The CDR3 DNA sequence: TGTGCCAGCAGTCCCGGGACAGGGAGACAAGAGACCCAGTACTTC.

This chain joins TRBV9 and TRBJ2-3; 9 bases agree with TRBD2. Germline CDR1 is SGDLS and CDR2 is YYNGEE. V shed 2 bases, J shed 4 bases, and the junction held 5 bases outside the gene matches. The CDR3 sequence is 15 residues long. Here the CDR3 DNA reads TGTGCCAGCAGCGTGGTTAGCGGGAGCCCAGATACGCAGTATTTT. Translation gives CASSVVSGSPDTQYF.

The chain combines TRBV7-7 with TRBJ2-2; 7 bases fit TRBD1. The length of the CDR3 is 17 residues. In germline, CDR1 is SSHAT, CDR2 FNYEAQ (reference sequence). The V and J ends lost 2 bases and 4 bases, in that order; junction bases with no gene match: 10. The CDR3: CASSLRDGSGGTGELFF. CDR3 sequence (DNA): TGTGCCAGCAGCTTAAGGGATGGGTCAGGGGGCACCGGGGAGCTGTTTTTT.

The chain joins TRBV4-1 to TRBJ1-1; D gene ambiguous. This CDR3 region has 14 residues. Trimming took 1 base from V and 1 from J, leaving 7 bases between them. The germline gives CDR1 MGHRA, CDR2 YSYEKL. The DNA for the CDR3 is TGCGCCAGCAGCCAAGTAAGCCCGAACACTGAAGCTTTCTTT. Protein: CASSQVSPNTEAFF.

With regard to this clone: Its ends do not fully match the called genes, so a read error is possible. J is TRBJ2-7 and V is TRBV7-2, with 11 bases identical to TRBD2. The CDR3 spans 15 residues. Germline V gene lookup returns CDR1 SGHTA and CDR2 FQGNSA. DNA of the CDR3: TGTGCCAGCAGGTTAGATAGCGGGAGGGCCGGGGAGCAGTACTTC. This encodes CASRLDSGRAGEQYF.

This chain uses TRBV11-1 with TRBJ2-1; D perhaps matches TRBD2 (5 bases). V was pared by 0 bases and J by 3 bases, with 18 bases between. Germline lookup yields CDR1 SGHAT and CDR2 FQDESV (reference sequence). This CDR3 has 18 amino acids. DNA of the CDR3: TGTGCCAGCAGCTTAGCGATGTCCTGGGAAAGCGGCTACAATGAGCAGTTCTTC. Its protein is CASSLAMSWESGYNEQFF.